Each of the 18 T cell receptor beta chains below was sequenced from the same sample in a study of T cell repertoires in cytomegalovirus infection. What these receptors recognize is not known. A single record per CDR3 protein comes from TCRdb applying MiXCR to the reads. The profile shows fewer than 900,000 distinct CDR3 sequences, roughly 28% of them singletons. The sequencing here drew on cultured CD8+ T cells from PBMCs, taken from culture after CMV antigen stimulation. All receptors derive from a human donor in good health (CMV status not recorded). Some clones in this sample may be carry-over from other donors' samples.

This clonotype has a handful of counts. The chain recombines TRBV14 with TRBJ1-1; D gene ambiguous. The CDR3 loop spans 14 amino acids. V was clipped by 4 bases and J by 1 base, with 10 bases between them. Germline CDR1 is SGHDN and CDR2 is FVKESK. The CDR3 here is CASSLRSKNTEAFF. The CDR3 DNA follows: TGTGCCAGCAGCCTAAGAAGTAAGAACACTGAAGCTTTCTTT.

This clonotype turned up a few times. The chain employs TRBV7-3 and TRBJ2-2; no firm D call. With 3 bases removed from V and 3 bases from J, the gap between germline ends came to 8 bases. The germline V gene has CDR1 SGHTA and CDR2 FQGTGA. The CDR3 contains 14 residues. CDR3 bases: TGTGCCAGCAGCTTGGACCCGTACACCGGGGAGCTGTTTTTT. Translating it yields CASSLDPYTGELFF.

Remarks on this clonotype: The junction departs from germline at one end; a sequencing error may be responsible. The gene calls are TRBV6-1 and TRBJ2-1; possible D gene TRBD1, 6 bases. This CDR3 comprises 16 residues. Germline V gene lookup returns CDR1 MNHNS and CDR2 SASEGT. The CDR3 DNA reads TGTGCCAGCTGTGAAGGACAGTATTTAATCTACAATGAGCAGTTCTTC. Its translation: CASCEGQYLIYNEQFF.

This clonotype occurred once. The rearrangement links TRBV5-4 to TRBJ2-1; 11 bases align to TRBD1. This CDR3 has 16 residues. The junction had 6 bases not matched to a gene; V was cut back by 4 bases and J by 3 bases. Germline CDR1 is SGHNT and CDR2 is YYREEE (reference sequence). The CDR3 coding sequence is TGTGCCAGCAGCCCGGGGGGACAGGGGGTCTACAATGAGCAGTTCTTC. Its translation: CASSPGGQGVYNEQFF. The entire variable domain, with the rest obtained from reference TRBV5-4 and TRBJ2-1, is as follows: ETGVTQSPTHLIKTRGQQVTLRCSSQSGHNTVSWYQQALGQGPQFIFQYYREEENGRGNFPPRFSGLQFPNYSSELNVNALELDDSALYLCASSPGGQGVYNEQFFGPGTRLTVL.

CDR3 residues: CSAPVVAKGKTQYF. CDR3 in DNA: TGCAGTGCTCCGGTGGTGGCTAAGGGGAAGACCCAGTACTTC. The chain uses TRBV20-1 and TRBJ2-5; D may be TRBD1 (5 bases). The CDR3 runs 14 residues. V lost 5 bases and J lost 6, with 19 bases in between. Germline V gene lookup returns CDR1 DFQATT and CDR2 SNEGSKA (reference sequence).

This clonotype was observed a handful of times. The chain carries TRBV7-6 and TRBJ2-1, with D perhaps TRBD1 or TRBD2 (6 bases each). V dropped 5 bases and J dropped 2 bases, with 16 bases sitting between them. The CDR3 has 16 amino acids. Germline V CDR1 and CDR2: SGHVS, FNYEAQ. This CDR3 is CASSPLEGGPYNEQFF. CDR3 DNA sequence: TGTGCCAGCAGCCCCCTGGAGGGGGGCCCCTACAATGAGCAGTTCTTC.

The chain links TRBV25-1 to TRBJ1-5, with a tentative D call TRBD1 (5 bases). The CDR3 consists of 15 residues. With 2 bases removed from V and 7 bases from J, the gap between germline ends came to 15 bases. CDR1 MGHDK and CDR2 SYGVNS come from the germline V gene. CDR3 DNA: TGTGCCAGCAGTGAACCCCCGATATGGGACCAGCCCCAGCATTTT. Residues: CASSEPPIWDQPQHF.

This clonotype occurred many times. J is TRBJ2-7 and V is TRBV7-8; D remains ambiguous. CDR1 is SGHVS, CDR2 FQNEAQ, per germline. This CDR3 comprises 13 residues. Trimming removed 5 bases from V and 3 bases from J, with 11 bases in between. CDR3 nucleotides: TGTGCCAGCAGCCCCGCATACAACTACGAGCAGTACGTC. As protein: CASSPAYNYEQYV.

J is TRBJ2-2 and V is TRBV4-2, with a weak D call TRBD1 (5 bases). The V gene's germline CDR1 is LGHNA and CDR2 YNFKEQ. CDR3 length equals 17 residues. The ends were cut back, 4 bases at V and 3 bases at J, with 18 bases in the middle. CDR3: CASSPGHLMIHTGELFF. CDR3 DNA sequence: TGTGCCAGCAGCCCCGGACATCTCATGATTCACACCGGGGAGCTGTTTTTT.

The chain is built from TRBV29-1 and TRBJ2-3; the match to TRBD2 covers 8 bases. CDR3 length: 14 amino acids. V trimming: 4 bases; J trimming: 4 bases; junction bases outside the gene matches: 7. CDR1 is SQVTM and CDR2 is ANQGSEA in the germline V gene. CDR3 residues: CSVVPGGPADTQYF. CDR3 coding DNA: TGCAGCGTTGTGCCGGGGGGGCCAGCAGATACGCAGTATTTT.

Details on this clonotype: One end of the junction does not line up with germline, which may come from a read error. The V gene is TRBV24-1, the J gene TRBJ2-3; 7 nucleotides agree with TRBD2. This CDR3 region has 15 residues. CDR1 and CDR2 (germline): KGHDR, SFDVKD. The CDR3 DNA reads TGTGCCACCAGTGGAACTAGCGAGGCAACAGATACGCGGTATTTT. Amino acids: CATSGTSEATDTRYF.

This clonotype appeared a few times. The chain couples TRBV7-4 to TRBJ2-3; 9 bases map to TRBD2. V lost 3 bases, J lost 6 bases, and 10 bases stayed unmatched. The germline V gene has CDR1 SGHVT and CDR2 SQSDAQ. The CDR3 totals 16 residues. The CDR3 sequence: CASSFRLAGLGDTQYF. DNA for the CDR3: TGTGCCAGCAGCTTCCGGCTAGCGGGGCTAGGGGATACGCAGTATTTT.

The chain uses TRBV4-1 and TRBJ1-1, with D possibly being TRBD1 (6 bases). The ends were cut back, 1 base at V and 8 bases at J, with 11 bases in the middle. This CDR3 comprises 13 residues. Per germline, CDR1 MGHRA and CDR2 YSYEKL. The DNA of the CDR3 is TGCGCCAGCAGCCAAGGTCTTGACAGGGAAGCTTTCTTT. Protein product: CASSQGLDREAFF.

There are a few counts of this clonotype. The chain links TRBV3-1 to TRBJ1-2, with 7 nucleotides matching TRBD1. J was trimmed by 6 bases and V by 0 bases; bases with no gene match: 4. Germline loops: CDR1 LGHDT, CDR2 YNNKEL (reference sequence). The CDR3 contains 14 residues. The CDR3 nucleotides read TGTGCCAGCAGCCAAGAAAAAGGGGGCCATGGCTACACCTTC. This translates into CASSQEKGGHGYTF. Filled out from reference TRBV3-1 and TRBJ1-2, the complete variable domain reads DTAVSQTPKYLVTQMGNDKSIKCEQNLGHDTMYWYKQDSKKFLKIMFSYNNKELIINETVPNRFSPKSPDKAHLNLHINSLELGDSAVYFCASSQEKGGHGYTFGSGTRLTVV.

This chain uses TRBV25-1 with TRBJ1-4; no firm D call. CDR3 length equals 18 residues. V lost 1 base and J 0 bases, leaving 15 bases between the germline ends. Germline CDR1 is MGHDK and CDR2 is SYGVNS. CDR3 sequence reads: CASSEFGVPFATNEKLFF. CDR3 bases: TGTGCCAGCAGTGAATTCGGGGTCCCCTTTGCAACTAATGAAAAACTGTTTTTT.

This clonotype was found a few times. The V and J genes are TRBV11-1 and TRBJ2-7; the D gene is possibly TRBD2 (6 bases). CDR1 SGHAT and CDR2 FQDESV come from the germline V gene (reference sequence). The CDR3 is 13 amino acids. Trimming left V 2 bases short and J 7 bases short, with 12 bases between. The CDR3 loop reads CASSLNAGTEQYV. As DNA, the CDR3 is TGTGCCAGCAGCTTAAACGCGGGAACGGAGCAGTACGTC.

The chain recombines TRBV6-2 or TRBV6-3 with TRBJ2-2; D tentatively fits TRBD1 or TRBD2 (6 bases each). CDR1 is MNHEY and CDR2 is SVGEGT in the germline V gene. V shed 2 bases and J shed 7 bases, with 17 bases lying between them. The CDR3 length is 16 residues. The CDR3 loop reads CASSYPPGARIGELFF. The CDR3 DNA reads as TGTGCCAGCAGTTACCCGCCGGGGGCGCGTATCGGGGAGCTGTTTTTT.

This sequence joins TRBV6-5 and TRBJ2-7, with D uncertain. V dropped 6 bases and J dropped 3 bases, with 18 bases sitting between them. The CDR3 contains 15 residues. Germline V gene lookup returns CDR1 MNHEY and CDR2 SVGAGI. CDR3 sequence: CASRPGPLNNYEQYV. In DNA form, the CDR3 reads TGTGCCAGCAGGCCCGGACCATTAAACAACTACGAGCAGTACGTC.